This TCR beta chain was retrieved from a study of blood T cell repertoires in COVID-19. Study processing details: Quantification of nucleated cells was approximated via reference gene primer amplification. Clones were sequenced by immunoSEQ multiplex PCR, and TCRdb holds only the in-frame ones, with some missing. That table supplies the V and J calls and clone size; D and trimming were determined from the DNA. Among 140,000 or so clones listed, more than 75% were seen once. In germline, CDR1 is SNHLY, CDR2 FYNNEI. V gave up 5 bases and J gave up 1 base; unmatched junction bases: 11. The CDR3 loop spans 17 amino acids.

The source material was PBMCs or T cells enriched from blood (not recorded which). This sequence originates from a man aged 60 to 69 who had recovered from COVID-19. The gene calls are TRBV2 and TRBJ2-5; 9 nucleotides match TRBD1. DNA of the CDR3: TGTGCCAGCAGTATGGGACAGGGTCTGGTTGCCCAAGAGACCCAGTACTTC. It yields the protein CASSMGQGLVAQETQYF.